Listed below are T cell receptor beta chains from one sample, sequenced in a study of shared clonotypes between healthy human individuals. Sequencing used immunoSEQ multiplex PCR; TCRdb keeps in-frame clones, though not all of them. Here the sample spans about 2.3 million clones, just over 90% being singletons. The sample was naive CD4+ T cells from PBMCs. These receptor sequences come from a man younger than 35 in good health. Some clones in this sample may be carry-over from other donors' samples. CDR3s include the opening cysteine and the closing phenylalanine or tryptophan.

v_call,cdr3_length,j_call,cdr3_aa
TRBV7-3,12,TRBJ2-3,CASSSGGDTQYF
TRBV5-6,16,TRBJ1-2,CASSLRRGQGAFGYTF
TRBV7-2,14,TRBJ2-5,CASSSAGGSETQYF
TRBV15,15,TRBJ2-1,CATSNSGRAIAEQFF
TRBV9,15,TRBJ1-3,CASSAGQGSGNTIYF
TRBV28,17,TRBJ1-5,CASTVMDGIYSNQPQHF
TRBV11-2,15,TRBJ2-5,CASSLDGKYWETQYF
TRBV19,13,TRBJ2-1,CASSPGQGNEQFF
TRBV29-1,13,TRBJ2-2,CSAEGGGTGELFF
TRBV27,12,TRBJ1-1,CASQTRNTEAFF
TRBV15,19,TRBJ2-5,CATSRSRTGGTYDRETQYF
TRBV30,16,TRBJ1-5,CAWRPQGAGGNQPQHF
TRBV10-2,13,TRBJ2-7,CASGLAGAYEQYF
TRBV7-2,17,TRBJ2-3,CASSLRKRGGDTDTQYF
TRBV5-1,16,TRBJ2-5,CASSLRASGPQETQYF
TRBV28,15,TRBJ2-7,CASSQTGTGIYEQYF
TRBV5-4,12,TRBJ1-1,CASSQGRSEAFF
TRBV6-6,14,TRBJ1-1,CASRRQVMNTEAFF
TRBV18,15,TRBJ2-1,CASSPAPSREGEQFF
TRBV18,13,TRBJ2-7,CASSRPGAYEQYF
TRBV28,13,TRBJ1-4,CASKLRGREKLFF
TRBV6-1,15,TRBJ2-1,CASSGLVGSYNEQFF